This T cell receptor beta chain was sequenced in a study of T cell responses to AZD1222 COVID-19 vaccine. Study-level points and caveats: Spike-specific TCR breadth and depth rose after two AZD1222 doses. Samples come after the peak T cell response, not at day 14. The study found vaccine-associated CD4 TCRs spanning spike, dominant at 160-218 and 743-854.

A word on this clone: Its specificity is unknown.

The assay was immunoSEQ multiplex PCR, and TCRdb's table has in-frame clones only and misses some. The sample lists roughly 80,000 clones, about nine tenths occurring once. The sequenced sample was peripheral blood, obtained on day 0 of AZD1222 vaccination. The TCR sequence derives from an adult in good health.

The CDR3 DNA reads TGTGCCTGGACCCAGAGCTCTGGAAACACCATATATTTT. This codes for CAWTQSSGNTIYF. The chain combines TRBV30 with TRBJ1-3; D remains ambiguous. From germline, CDR1 is GTSNPN and CDR2 SVGIG (reference sequence). Trimming pared 4 bases from V and 0 bases from J, leaving 7 bases between. The CDR3 is made up of 13 amino acids.